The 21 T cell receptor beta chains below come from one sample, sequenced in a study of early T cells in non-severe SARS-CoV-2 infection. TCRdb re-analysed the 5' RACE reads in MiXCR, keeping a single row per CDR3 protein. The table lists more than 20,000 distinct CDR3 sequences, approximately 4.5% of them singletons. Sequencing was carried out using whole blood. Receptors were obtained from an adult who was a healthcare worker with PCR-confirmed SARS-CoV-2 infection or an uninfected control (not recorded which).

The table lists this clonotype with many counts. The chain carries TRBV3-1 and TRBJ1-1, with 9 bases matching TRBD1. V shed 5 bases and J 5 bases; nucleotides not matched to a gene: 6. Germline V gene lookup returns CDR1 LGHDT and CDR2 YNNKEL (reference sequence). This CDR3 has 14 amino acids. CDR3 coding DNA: TGTGCCAGCAGCGCCCGGGACAGGGCTACTGAAGCTTTCTTT. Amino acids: CASSARDRATEAFF. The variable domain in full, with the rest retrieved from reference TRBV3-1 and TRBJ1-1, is DTAVSQTPKYLVTQMGNDKSIKCEQNLGHDTMYWYKQDSKKFLKIMFSYNNKELIINETVPNRFSPKSPDKAHLNLHINSLELGDSAVYFCASSARDRATEAFFGQGTRLTVV.

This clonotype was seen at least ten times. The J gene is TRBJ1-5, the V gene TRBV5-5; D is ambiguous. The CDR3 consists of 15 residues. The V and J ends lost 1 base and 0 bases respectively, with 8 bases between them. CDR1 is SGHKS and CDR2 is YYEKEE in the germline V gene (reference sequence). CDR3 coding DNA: TGTGCCAGCAGCTTGAAGGGTTATAGCAATCAGCCCCAGCATTTT. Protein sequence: CASSLKGYSNQPQHF. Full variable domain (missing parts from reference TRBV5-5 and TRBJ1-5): DAGVTQSPTHLIKTRGQQVTLRCSPISGHKSVSWYQQVLGQGPQFIFQYYEKEERGRGNFPDRFSARQFPNYSSELNVNALLLGDSALYLCASSLKGYSNQPQHFGDGTRLSIL.

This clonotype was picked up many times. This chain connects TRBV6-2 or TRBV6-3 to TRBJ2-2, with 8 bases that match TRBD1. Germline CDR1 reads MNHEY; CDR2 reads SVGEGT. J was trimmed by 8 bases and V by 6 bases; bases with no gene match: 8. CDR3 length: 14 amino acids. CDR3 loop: CASSPRGPSGELFF. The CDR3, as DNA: TGTGCCAGCAGCCCCAGGGGGCCTTCTGGGGAGCTGTTTTTT.

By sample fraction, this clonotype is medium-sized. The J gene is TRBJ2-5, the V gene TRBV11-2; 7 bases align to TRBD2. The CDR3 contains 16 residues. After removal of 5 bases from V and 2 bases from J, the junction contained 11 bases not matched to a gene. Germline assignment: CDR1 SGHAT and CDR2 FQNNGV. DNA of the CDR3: TGTGCCAGCAGCCCCTATCCCAGCGGGGATCAAGAGACCCAGTACTTC. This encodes CASSPYPSGDQETQYF.

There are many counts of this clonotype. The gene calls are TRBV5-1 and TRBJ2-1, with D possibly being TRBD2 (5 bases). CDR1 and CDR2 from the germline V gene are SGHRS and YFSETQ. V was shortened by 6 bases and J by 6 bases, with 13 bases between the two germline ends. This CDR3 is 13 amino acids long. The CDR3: CASKFPSSNEQFF. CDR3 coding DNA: TGCGCCAGCAAGTTCCCTAGCAGCAATGAGCAGTTCTTC.

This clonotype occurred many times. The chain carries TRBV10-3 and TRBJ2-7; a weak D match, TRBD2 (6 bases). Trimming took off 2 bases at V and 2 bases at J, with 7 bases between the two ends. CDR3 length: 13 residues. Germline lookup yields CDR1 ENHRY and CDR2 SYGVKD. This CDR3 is CAISEASAYEQYF. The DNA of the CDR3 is TGTGCCATCAGTGAGGCTAGCGCCTACGAGCAGTACTTC.

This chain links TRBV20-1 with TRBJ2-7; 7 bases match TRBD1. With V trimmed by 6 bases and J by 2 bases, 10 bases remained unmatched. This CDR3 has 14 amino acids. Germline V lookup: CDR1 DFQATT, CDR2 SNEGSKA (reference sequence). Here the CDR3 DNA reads TGCAGTGCCACCAACGACAGGGCCCCCTACGAGCAGTACTTC. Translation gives CSATNDRAPYEQYF.

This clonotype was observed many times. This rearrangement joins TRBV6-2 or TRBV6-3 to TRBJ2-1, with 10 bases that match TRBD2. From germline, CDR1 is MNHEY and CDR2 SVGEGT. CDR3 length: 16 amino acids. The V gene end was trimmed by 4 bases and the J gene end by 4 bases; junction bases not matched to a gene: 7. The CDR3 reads CASSWSSGSSYNEQFF. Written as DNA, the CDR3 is TGTGCCAGCAGTTGGTCTAGCGGGAGCTCATACAATGAGCAGTTCTTC.

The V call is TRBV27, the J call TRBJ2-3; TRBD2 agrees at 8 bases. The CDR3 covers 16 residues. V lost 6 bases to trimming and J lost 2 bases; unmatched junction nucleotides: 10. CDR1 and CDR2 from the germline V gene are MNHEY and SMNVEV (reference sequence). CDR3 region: CASRLFTSGATDTQYF. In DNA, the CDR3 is TGTGCCAGCAGACTTTTCACTAGCGGCGCCACAGATACGCAGTATTTT.

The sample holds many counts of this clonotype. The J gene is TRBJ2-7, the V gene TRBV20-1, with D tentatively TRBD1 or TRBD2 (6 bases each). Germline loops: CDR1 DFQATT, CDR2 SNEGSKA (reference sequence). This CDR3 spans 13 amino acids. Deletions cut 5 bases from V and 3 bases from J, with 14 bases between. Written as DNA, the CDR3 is TGCAGTGCTCGGAGGGGGATGGGCTACGAGCAGTACTTC. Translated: CSARRGMGYEQYF.

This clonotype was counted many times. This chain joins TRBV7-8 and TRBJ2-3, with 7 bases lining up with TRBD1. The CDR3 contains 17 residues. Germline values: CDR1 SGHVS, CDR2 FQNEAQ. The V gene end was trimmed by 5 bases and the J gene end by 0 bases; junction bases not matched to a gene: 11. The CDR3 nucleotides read TGTGCCAGCAGCAAAAGCAGGGGGATTGGTAGCACAGATACGCAGTATTTT. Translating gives CASSKSRGIGSTDTQYF.

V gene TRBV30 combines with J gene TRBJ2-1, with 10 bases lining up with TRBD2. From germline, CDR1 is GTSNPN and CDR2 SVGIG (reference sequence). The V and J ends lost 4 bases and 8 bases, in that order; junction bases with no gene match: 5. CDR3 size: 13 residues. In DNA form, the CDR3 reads TGTGCCTGGAACCTAGCGGGAGTTGATGAGCAGTTCTTC. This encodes CAWNLAGVDEQFF.

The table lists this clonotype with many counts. The CDR3 region is CSARDASGRFEQYF. The CDR3 nucleotides are TGCAGTGCTAGAGATGCGAGCGGGAGGTTCGAGCAGTACTTC. The V and J genes are TRBV20-1 and TRBJ2-7, with 9 bases identical to TRBD2. After removal of 0 bases from V and 6 bases from J, the junction contained 6 bases not matched to a gene. This CDR3 is built from 14 residues. Looked up from germline, CDR1 is DFQATT and CDR2 is SNEGSKA (reference sequence).

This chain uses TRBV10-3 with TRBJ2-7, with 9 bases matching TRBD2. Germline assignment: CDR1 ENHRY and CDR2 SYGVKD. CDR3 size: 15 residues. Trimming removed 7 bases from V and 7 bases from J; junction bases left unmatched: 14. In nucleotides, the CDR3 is TGTGCCATCACTAAAGGGGCTAGCGGGACGGTAGAGCAGTACTTC. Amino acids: CAITKGASGTVEQYF.

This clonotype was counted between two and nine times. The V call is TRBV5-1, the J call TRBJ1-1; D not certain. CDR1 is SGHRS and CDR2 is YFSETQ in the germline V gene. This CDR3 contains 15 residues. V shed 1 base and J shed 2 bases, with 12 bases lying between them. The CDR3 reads CASSLNSGPNTEAFF. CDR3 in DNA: TGCGCCAGCAGCTTGAATTCAGGACCCAACACTGAAGCTTTCTTT.

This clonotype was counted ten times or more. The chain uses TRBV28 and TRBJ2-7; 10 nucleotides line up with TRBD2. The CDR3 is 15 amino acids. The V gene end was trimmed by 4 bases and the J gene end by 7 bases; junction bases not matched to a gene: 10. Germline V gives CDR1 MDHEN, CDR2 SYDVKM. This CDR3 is CASSSLAGAVREQYF. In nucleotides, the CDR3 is TGTGCCAGCAGTTCCCTAGCGGGAGCGGTAAGGGAGCAGTACTTC.

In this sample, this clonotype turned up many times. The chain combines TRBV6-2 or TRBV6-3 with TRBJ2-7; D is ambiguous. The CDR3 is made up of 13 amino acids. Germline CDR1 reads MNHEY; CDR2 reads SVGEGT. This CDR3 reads CASSYSRQSRVEV. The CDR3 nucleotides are TGTGCCAGCAGTTACTCTCGGCAATCGCGAGTTGAAGTA.

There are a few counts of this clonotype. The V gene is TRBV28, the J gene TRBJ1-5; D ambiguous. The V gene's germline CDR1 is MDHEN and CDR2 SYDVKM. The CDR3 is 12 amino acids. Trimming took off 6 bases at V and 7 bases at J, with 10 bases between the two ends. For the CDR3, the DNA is TGTGCCAGCAGGAAGGAGCGCCAGCCCCAGCATTTT. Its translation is CASRKERQPQHF.

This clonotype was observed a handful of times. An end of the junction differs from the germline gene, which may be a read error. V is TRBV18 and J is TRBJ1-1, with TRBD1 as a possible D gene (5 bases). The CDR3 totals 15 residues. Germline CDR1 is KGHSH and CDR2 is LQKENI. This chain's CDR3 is CASSPRMAGNTEVFF. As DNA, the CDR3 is TGTGCCAGCTCACCTAGAATGGCAGGGAACACTGAAGTTTTCTTT. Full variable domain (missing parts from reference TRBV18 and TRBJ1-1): NAGVMQNPRHLVRRRGQEARLRCSPMKGHSHVYWYRQLPEEGLKFMVYLQKENIIDESGMPKERFSAEFPKEGPSILRIQQVVRGDSAAYFCASSPRMAGNTEVFFGQGTRLTVV.

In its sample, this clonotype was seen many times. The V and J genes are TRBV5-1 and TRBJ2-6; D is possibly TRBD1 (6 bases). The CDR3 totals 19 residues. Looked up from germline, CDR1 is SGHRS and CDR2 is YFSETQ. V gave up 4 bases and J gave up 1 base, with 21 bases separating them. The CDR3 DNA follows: TGCGCCAGCAGCCAACAGACAGGCACCCGTCTGTCTGGGGCCAACGTCCTGACTTTC. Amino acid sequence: CASSQQTGTRLSGANVLTF.

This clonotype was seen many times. Written as DNA, the CDR3 is TGTGCCAGCAAGAGGGGGCGAGAAAAACTGTTTTTT. It specifies CASKRGREKLFF. The J gene is TRBJ1-4, the V gene TRBV12-3 or TRBV12-4; TRBD1 matches at 7 bases. The CDR3 consists of 12 residues. J lost 8 bases, V lost 7 bases, and 4 bases had no gene match.